This passage covers 16 T cell receptor beta chains from one sample sequenced in a study of metastatic and nonmetastatic thyroid tumors. Before thyroid surgery, none of the patients had received any treatment. Via MiXCR, TCRdb re-called the PCR reads. The profile shows 20,000 to 25,000 clones, around 19% of them singletons. Sequencing was carried out using blood. Every receptor here comes from a female donor with papillary thyroid cancer or a benign thyroid nodule (not recorded which). Some clones in this sample may be carry-over from other donors' samples.

Many counts were recorded for this clone. The gene calls are TRBV4-1 and TRBJ2-7, with D unclear. Germline CDR1 reads MGHRA; CDR2 reads YSYEKL. V lost 4 bases and J lost 0, with 13 bases in between. This CDR3 comprises 15 residues. CDR3 bases: TGCGCCAGCAGCCTGACTCAGGCAGACTCCTACGAGCAGTACTTC. The encoded protein is CASSLTQADSYEQYF.

A note on this clone: Germline is not matched at one junction end, which may reflect a read error. At the DNA level, this CDR3 is encoded by other sequences in the same sample as well. V gene TRBV12-3 or TRBV12-4 combines with J gene TRBJ1-2; TRBD1 agrees at 10 bases. There are 13 residues in the CDR3. The CDR3 DNA reads as TGTGCGAGCAGTGCCGACAGGGGGCTTGGATACACCTTC. Amino acids: CASSADRGLGYTF.

This sequence joins TRBV5-1 and TRBJ2-2; 10 bases are a match to TRBD2. This CDR3 has 15 residues. The ends lost 3 bases at V and 7 bases at J; junction bases unmatched: 6. Germline assignment: CDR1 SGHRS and CDR2 YFSETQ. CDR3 sequence (DNA): TGCGCCAGCAGCTCTAGCGGGGGTATTAGCGGGGAGCTGTTTTTT. Translation: CASSSSGGISGELFF. The full variable domain, its missing parts supplied by reference TRBV5-1 and TRBJ2-2, is KAGVTQTPRYLIKTRGQQVTLSCSPISGHRSVSWYQQTPGQGLQFLFEYFSETQRNKGNFPGRFSGRQFSNSRSEMNVSTLELGDSALYLCASSSSGGISGELFFGEGSRLTVL.

This clone was detected many times. The CDR3 DNA is TGTGCCAGCGCCCAGGGGAACACTGAAGCTTTCTTT. Its protein is CASAQGNTEAFF. The chain couples TRBV12-3 or TRBV12-4 to TRBJ1-1, with D perhaps TRBD1 (5 bases). The CDR3 totals 12 residues. Trimming took 8 bases from V and 1 from J, leaving 8 bases between them.

This clone showed up many times. In DNA, the CDR3 is TGTGCCAGCAGCCCTTATGGGCAGGGGATAGAAGCTTTCTTT. It encodes CASSPYGQGIEAFF. V gene TRBV9 combines with J gene TRBJ1-1; TRBD1 is a possible D gene (6 bases). The CDR3 contains 14 residues. With 4 bases removed from V and 8 bases from J, the gap between germline ends came to 18 bases. Germline V lookup: CDR1 SGDLS, CDR2 YYNGEE.

At least ten counts were recorded for this clone. The chain combines TRBV5-1 with TRBJ2-3, with D unclear. This CDR3 region has 14 residues. Trimming took 4 bases from V and 2 from J, leaving 11 bases between them. In germline, CDR1 is SGHRS, CDR2 YFSETQ. The CDR3 DNA sequence: TGCGCCAGCAGCATCCTGACCCCCACAGATACGCAGTATTTT. Translating gives CASSILTPTDTQYF.

V and J are TRBV7-9 and TRBJ2-7; possibly TRBD2 for D (6 bases). Trimming removed 5 bases from V and 2 bases from J, with 10 bases in between. CDR3 size: 13 residues. Per the germline V gene, CDR1 is SEHNR and CDR2 is FQNEAQ (reference sequence). The CDR3 bases are TGTGCCAGCAGCAAGGGAGGAGCCTACGAGCAGTACTTC. This gives the protein CASSKGGAYEQYF.

This clone was counted ten times or more. Just one base apart from a much larger clone, this may be a read error. Other DNA sequences in the sample encode the same CDR3. The gene calls are TRBV11-2 and TRBJ1-1; 7 nucleotides line up with TRBD1. This CDR3 has 13 residues. Germline CDR1 and CDR2: SGHAT and FQNNGV. DNA of the CDR3: TGTGCCAGCGGAAGGGGGCTGGGGACTGAAGCCTTCTTT. It codes for CASGRGLGTEAFF. The whole variable domain, filled in from reference TRBV11-2 and TRBJ1-1, reads EAGVAQSPRYKIIEKRQSVAFWCNPISGHATLYWYQQILGQGPKLLIQFQNNGVVDDSQLPKDRFSAERLKGVDSTLKIQPAKLEDSAVYLCASGRGLGTEAFFGQGTRLTVV.

The V gene is TRBV12-3 or TRBV12-4, the J gene TRBJ2-7, with TRBD2 matching 8 bases. The CDR3 loop spans 13 amino acids. Trimming at V came to 8 bases and at J to 2 bases, leaving 5 bases not matched to a gene. The CDR3 DNA follows: TGTGCCAGCGGCCGGGGACTAGCCTACGAGCAGTACTTC. This codes for CASGRGLAYEQYF.

This clone is large in the sample. The genes are TRBV5-1 and TRBJ1-3, with D possibly being TRBD1 (5 bases). Germline V gives CDR1 SGHRS, CDR2 YFSETQ. Between the trimmed V and J ends, which lost 4 bases and 3 bases, there was a span of 14 bases. The CDR3 spans 15 residues. CDR3 in DNA: TGCGCCAGCAGCCCGGGACCGGGAAATGGAAACACCATATATTTT. Amino acids: CASSPGPGNGNTIYF.

This clone was seen repeatedly, ten times or more. The rearrangement joins TRBV18 to TRBJ1-1; 7 nucleotides match TRBD1. Germline V lookup: CDR1 KGHSH, CDR2 LQKENI. Unmatched junction bases numbered 11, after V lost 2 bases and J lost 2 bases. The CDR3 contains 17 residues. CDR3 loop: CASSPSRWDRTNTEAFF. The CDR3 nucleotides are TGTGCCAGCTCACCATCACGTTGGGACAGAACTAACACTGAAGCTTTCTTT.

This clone was recorded at least ten times. This sequence joins TRBV7-9 and TRBJ2-5; 9 positions agree with TRBD2. This CDR3 spans 14 amino acids. V trimming: 1 base; J trimming: 4 bases; junction bases outside the gene matches: 1. CDR1 is SEHNR and CDR2 is FQNEAQ in the germline V gene (reference sequence). For the CDR3, the DNA is TGTGCCAGCAGCTTAGGGGGACTAGCAGAGACCCAGTACTTC. Translation gives CASSLGGLAETQYF.

This clone came up many times. The chain recombines TRBV7-3 with TRBJ1-1; D gene ambiguous. The germline V gene has CDR1 SGHTA and CDR2 FQGTGA. CDR3 length equals 14 residues. The germline V and J ends were trimmed by 0 bases and 1 base, with 6 bases remaining between them. The CDR3 loop is CASSLTMANTEAFF. The CDR3 DNA reads as TGTGCCAGCAGCTTAACGATGGCGAACACTGAAGCTTTCTTT.

This clone was seen repeatedly, ten times or more. This rearrangement joins TRBV6-5 to TRBJ1-2; 7 bases agree with TRBD1. CDR3 size: 15 residues. Germline V CDR1 and CDR2: MNHEY, SVGAGI. V lost 2 bases and J lost 1; bases outside the gene matches: 4. CDR3 in DNA: TGTGCCAGCAGTTACGGACAGGAAAGTAACTATGGCTACACCTTC. Residues: CASSYGQESNYGYTF.

This clone appeared many times. The chain joins TRBV19 to TRBJ2-7; 9 bases match TRBD1. Germline loops: CDR1 LNHDA, CDR2 SQIVND (reference sequence). V was clipped by 6 bases and J by 3 bases; unmatched bases: 9. CDR3 size: 15 residues. The CDR3 nucleotides read TGTGCCAGTAGATTTACAGGGGGCACCGACTACGAGCAGTACTTC. Amino acid sequence: CASRFTGGTDYEQYF. The entire variable domain, with the rest obtained from reference TRBV19 and TRBJ2-7, is as follows: DGGITQSPKYLFRKEGQNVTLSCEQNLNHDAMYWYRQDPGQGLRLIYYSQIVNDFQKGDIAEGYSVSREKKESFPLTVTSAQKNPTAFYLCASRFTGGTDYEQYFGPGTRLTVT.

This clone was picked up many times. The chain is built from TRBV18 and TRBJ1-5; D is perhaps TRBD1 (5 bases). This CDR3 contains 15 residues. The germline CDR1 and CDR2 sequences are KGHSH and LQKENI. Trimming left V 2 bases short and J 0 bases short, with 8 bases between. The CDR3 coding sequence is TGTGCCAGCTCACCAATGACAGCTAGCAATCAGCCCCAGCATTTT. It codes for CASSPMTASNQPQHF.